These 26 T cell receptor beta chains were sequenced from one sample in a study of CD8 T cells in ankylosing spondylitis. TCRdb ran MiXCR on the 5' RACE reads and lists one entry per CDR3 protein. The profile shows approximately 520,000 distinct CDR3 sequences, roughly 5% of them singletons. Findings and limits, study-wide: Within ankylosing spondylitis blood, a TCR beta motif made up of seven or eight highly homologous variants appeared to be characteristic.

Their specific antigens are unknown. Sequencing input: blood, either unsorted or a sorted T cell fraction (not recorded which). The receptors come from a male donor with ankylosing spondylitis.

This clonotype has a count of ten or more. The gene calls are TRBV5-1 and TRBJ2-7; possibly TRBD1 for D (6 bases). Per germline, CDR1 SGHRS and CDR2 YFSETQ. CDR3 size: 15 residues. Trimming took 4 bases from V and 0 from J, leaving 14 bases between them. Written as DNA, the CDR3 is TGCGCCAGCAGCCCCGACAGGATTACCTCCTACGAGCAGTACTTC. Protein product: CASSPDRITSYEQYF. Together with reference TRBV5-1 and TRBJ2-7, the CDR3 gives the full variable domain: KAGVTQTPRYLIKTRGQQVTLSCSPISGHRSVSWYQQTPGQGLQFLFEYFSETQRNKGNFPGRFSGRQFSNSRSEMNVSTLELGDSALYLCASSPDRITSYEQYFGPGTRLTVT.

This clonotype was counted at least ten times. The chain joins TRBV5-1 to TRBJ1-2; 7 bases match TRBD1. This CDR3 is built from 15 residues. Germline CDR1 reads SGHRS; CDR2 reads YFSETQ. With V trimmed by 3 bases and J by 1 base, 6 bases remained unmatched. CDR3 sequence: CASSSRTGINYGYTF. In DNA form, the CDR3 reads TGCGCCAGCAGCTCCCGGACAGGAATTAACTATGGCTACACCTTC.

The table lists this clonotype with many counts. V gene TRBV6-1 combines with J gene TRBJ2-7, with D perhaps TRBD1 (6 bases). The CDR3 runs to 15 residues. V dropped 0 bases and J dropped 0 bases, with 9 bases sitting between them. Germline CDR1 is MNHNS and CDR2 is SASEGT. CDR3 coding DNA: TGTGCCAGCAGTGAAGCGTCGGGACACTCCTACGAGCAGTACTTC. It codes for CASSEASGHSYEQYF.

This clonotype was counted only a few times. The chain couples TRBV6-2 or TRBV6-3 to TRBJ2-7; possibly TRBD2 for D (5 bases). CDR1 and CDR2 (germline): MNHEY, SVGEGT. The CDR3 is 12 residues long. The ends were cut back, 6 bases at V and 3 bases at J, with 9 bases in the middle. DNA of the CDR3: TGTGCCAGCAGAGAACTAGACTACGAGCAGTACTTC. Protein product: CASRELDYEQYF.

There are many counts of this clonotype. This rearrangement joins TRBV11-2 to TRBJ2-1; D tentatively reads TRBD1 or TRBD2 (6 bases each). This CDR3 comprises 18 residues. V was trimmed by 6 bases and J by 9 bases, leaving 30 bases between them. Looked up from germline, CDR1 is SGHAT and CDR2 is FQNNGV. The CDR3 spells CASRSLRGADRIRGEQFF. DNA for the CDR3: TGTGCCAGCAGATCATTGAGGGGGGCCGATAGGATTAGGGGTGAGCAGTTCTTC.

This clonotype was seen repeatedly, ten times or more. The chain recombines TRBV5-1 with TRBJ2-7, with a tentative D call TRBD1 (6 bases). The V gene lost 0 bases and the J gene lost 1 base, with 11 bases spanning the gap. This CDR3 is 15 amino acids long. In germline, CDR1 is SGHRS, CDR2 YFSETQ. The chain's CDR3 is CASSLAWGLSYEQYF. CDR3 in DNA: TGCGCCAGCAGCTTGGCCTGGGGGCTGTCCTACGAGCAGTACTTC.

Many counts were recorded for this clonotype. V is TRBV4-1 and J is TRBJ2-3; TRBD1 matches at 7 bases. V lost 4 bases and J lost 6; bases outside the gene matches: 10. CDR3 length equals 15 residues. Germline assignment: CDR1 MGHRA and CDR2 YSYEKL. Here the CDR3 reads CASSPWTGRRDTQYF. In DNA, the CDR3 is TGCGCCAGCAGCCCGTGGACAGGTAGACGGGATACGCAGTATTTT.

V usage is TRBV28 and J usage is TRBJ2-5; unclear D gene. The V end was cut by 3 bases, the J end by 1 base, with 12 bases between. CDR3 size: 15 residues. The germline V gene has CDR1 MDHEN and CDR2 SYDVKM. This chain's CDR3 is CASSFPAGIQETQYF. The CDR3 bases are TGTGCCAGCAGTTTTCCAGCAGGAATCCAAGAGACCCAGTACTTC. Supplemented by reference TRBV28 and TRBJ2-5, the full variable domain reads DVKVTQSSRYLVKRTGEKVFLECVQDMDHENMFWYRQDPGLGLRLIYFSYDVKMKEKGDIPEGYSVSREKKERFSLILESASTNQTSMYLCASSFPAGIQETQYFGPGTRLLVL.

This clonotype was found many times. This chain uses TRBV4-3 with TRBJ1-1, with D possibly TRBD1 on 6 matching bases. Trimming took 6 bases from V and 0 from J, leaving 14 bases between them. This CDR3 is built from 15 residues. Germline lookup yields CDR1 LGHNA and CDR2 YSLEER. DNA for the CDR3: TGCGCCAGCAGACTTCGACAGGACCTGAACACTGAAGCTTTCTTT. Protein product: CASRLRQDLNTEAFF.

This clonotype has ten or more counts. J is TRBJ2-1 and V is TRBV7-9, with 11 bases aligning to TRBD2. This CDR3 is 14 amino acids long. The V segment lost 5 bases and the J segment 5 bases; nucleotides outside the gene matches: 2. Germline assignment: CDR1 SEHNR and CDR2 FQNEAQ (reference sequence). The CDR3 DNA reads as TGTGCCAGCAGCCCGACTAGCGGGAACAATGAGCAGTTCTTC. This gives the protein CASSPTSGNNEQFF.

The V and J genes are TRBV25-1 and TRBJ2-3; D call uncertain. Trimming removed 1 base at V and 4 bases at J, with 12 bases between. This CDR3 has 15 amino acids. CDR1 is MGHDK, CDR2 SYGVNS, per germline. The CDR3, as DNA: TGTGCCAGCAGTGAATCGGGCAGTCTCTCAGATACGCAGTATTTT. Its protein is CASSESGSLSDTQYF.

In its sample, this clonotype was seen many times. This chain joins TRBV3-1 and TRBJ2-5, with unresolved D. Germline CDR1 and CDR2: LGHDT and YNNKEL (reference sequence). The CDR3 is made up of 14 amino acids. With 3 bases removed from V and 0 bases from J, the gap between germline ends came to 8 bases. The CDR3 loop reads CASSHAHDQETQYF. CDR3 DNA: TGTGCCAGCAGCCATGCCCACGACCAAGAGACCCAGTACTTC.

CDR3 in amino acids: CASSQGRRYTGELFF. CDR3 coding DNA: TGTGCCAGCAGCCAAGGAAGGCGTTACACCGGGGAGCTGTTTTTT. The chain combines TRBV14 with TRBJ2-2; D gene uncertain. V dropped 1 base and J dropped 3 bases, with 9 bases sitting between them. The CDR3 runs to 15 residues. Germline CDR1 SGHDN, CDR2 FVKESK.

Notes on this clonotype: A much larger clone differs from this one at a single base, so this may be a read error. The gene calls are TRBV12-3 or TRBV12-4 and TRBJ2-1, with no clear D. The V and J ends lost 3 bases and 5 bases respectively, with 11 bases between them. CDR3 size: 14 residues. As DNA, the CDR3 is TGTGCCAGCAGTTTGAGGCAGCCAGACAATGAGCAGTTCTTC. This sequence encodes CASSLRQPDNEQFF.

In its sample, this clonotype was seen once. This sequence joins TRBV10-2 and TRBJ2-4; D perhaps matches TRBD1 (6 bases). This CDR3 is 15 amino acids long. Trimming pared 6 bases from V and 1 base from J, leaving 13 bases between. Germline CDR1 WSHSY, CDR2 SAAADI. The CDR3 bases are TGCGCCAGCAGAGAGACAGGTTCGGCCAAAAACATTCAGTACTTC. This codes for CASRETGSAKNIQYF.

The CDR3 loop reads CASSRTRDRGIYGYTF. CDR3 nucleotides: TGCGCCAGCAGCCGGACCCGGGACAGGGGGATCTATGGCTACACCTTC. The chain links TRBV4-1 to TRBJ1-2; 11 nucleotides align to TRBD1. Looked up from germline, CDR1 is MGHRA and CDR2 is YSYEKL. Unmatched junction bases numbered 8, after V lost 4 bases and J lost 4 bases. This CDR3 region has 16 residues.

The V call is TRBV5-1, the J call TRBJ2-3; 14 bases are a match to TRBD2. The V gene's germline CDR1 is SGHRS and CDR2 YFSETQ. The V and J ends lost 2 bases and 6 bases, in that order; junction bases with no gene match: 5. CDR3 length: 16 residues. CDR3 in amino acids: CASSFGLAGGWDTQYF. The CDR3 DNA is TGCGCCAGCAGCTTCGGACTAGCGGGAGGATGGGATACGCAGTATTTT.

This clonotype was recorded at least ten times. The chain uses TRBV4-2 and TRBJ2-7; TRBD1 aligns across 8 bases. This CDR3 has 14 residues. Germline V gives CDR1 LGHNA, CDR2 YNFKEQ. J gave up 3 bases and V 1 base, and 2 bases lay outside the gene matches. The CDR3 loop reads CASSQGDRFYEQYF. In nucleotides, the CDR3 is TGTGCCAGCAGCCAAGGGGACAGGTTCTACGAGCAGTACTTC.

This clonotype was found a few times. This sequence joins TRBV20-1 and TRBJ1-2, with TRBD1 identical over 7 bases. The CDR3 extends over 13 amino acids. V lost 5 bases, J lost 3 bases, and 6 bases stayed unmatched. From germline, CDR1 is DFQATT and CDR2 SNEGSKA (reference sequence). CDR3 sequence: CSAARGQDYGYTF. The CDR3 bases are TGCAGTGCTGCCCGAGGACAGGACTATGGCTACACCTTC.

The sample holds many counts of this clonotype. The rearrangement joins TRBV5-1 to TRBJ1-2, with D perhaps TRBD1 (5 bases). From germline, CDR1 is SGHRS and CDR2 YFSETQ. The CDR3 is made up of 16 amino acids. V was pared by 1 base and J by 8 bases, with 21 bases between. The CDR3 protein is CASSLSRVSDAEGYTF. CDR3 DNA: TGCGCCAGCAGCTTGAGCAGGGTTTCTGACGCCGAGGGCTACACCTTC. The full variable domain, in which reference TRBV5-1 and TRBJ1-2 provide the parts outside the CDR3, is KAGVTQTPRYLIKTRGQQVTLSCSPISGHRSVSWYQQTPGQGLQFLFEYFSETQRNKGNFPGRFSGRQFSNSRSEMNVSTLELGDSALYLCASSLSRVSDAEGYTFGSGTRLTVV.

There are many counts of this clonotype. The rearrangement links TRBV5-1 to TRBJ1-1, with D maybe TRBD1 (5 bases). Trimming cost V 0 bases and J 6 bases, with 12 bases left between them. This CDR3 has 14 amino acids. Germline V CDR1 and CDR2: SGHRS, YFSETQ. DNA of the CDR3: TGCGCCAGCAGCTTGGCGCAGGGAGGGTCTGAAGCTTTCTTT. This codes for CASSLAQGGSEAFF. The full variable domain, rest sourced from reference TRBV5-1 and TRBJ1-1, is KAGVTQTPRYLIKTRGQQVTLSCSPISGHRSVSWYQQTPGQGLQFLFEYFSETQRNKGNFPGRFSGRQFSNSRSEMNVSTLELGDSALYLCASSLAQGGSEAFFGQGTRLTVV.

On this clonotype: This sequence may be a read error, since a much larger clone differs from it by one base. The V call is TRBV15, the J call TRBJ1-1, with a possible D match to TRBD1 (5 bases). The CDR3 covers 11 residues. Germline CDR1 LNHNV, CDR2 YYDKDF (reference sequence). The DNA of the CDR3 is TGTGCCACCAGCAGTCCGGGACCGCATATCTTT. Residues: CATSSPGPHIF.

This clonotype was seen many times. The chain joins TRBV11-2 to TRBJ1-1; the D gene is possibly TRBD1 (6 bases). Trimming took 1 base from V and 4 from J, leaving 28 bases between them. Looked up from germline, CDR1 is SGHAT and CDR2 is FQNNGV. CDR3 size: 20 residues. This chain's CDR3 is CASSLGRAGRTARNGTEAFF. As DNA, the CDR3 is TGTGCCAGCAGCTTAGGAAGGGCAGGCCGGACAGCCAGGAACGGCACTGAAGCTTTCTTT. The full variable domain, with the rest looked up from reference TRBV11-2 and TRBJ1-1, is EAGVAQSPRYKIIEKRQSVAFWCNPISGHATLYWYQQILGQGPKLLIQFQNNGVVDDSQLPKDRFSAERLKGVDSTLKIQPAKLEDSAVYLCASSLGRAGRTARNGTEAFFGQGTRLTVV.

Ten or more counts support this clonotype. For the CDR3, the DNA is TGTGCGGATGGGAGCGGCAGCACAGATACGCAGTATTTT. This gives the protein CADGSGSTDTQYF. The chain recombines TRBV7-2 with TRBJ2-3, with a possible D match to TRBD2 (5 bases). The CDR3 has 13 residues. CDR1 is SGHTA, CDR2 FQGNSA, per germline.

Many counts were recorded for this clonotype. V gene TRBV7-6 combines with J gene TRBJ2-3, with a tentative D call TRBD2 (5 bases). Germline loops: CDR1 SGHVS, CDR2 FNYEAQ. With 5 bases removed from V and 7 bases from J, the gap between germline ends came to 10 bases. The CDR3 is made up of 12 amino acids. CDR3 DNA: TGTGCCAGCAGCCTAACTAGATATACGCAGTATTTT. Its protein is CASSLTRYTQYF.

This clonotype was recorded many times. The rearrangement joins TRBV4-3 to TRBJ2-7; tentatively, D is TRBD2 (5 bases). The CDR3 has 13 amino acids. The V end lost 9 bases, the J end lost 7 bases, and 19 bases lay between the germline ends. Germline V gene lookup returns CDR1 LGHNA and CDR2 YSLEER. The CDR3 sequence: CASGLEWSGEQYF. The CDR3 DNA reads TGCGCCAGTGGGTTGGAGTGGTCGGGGGAGCAGTACTTC.